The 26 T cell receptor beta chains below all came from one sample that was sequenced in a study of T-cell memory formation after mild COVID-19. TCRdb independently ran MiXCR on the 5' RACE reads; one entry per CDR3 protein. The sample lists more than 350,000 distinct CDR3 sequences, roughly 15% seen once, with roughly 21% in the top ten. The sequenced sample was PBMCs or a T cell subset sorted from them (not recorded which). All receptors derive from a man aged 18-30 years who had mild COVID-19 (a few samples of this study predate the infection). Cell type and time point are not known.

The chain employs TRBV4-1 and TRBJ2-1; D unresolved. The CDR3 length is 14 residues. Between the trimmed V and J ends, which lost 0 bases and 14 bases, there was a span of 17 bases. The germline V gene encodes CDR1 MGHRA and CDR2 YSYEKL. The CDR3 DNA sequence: TGCGCCAGCAGCCAAGAATCAGGCACCCGTATAGAGTTCTTC. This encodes CASSQESGTRIEFF.

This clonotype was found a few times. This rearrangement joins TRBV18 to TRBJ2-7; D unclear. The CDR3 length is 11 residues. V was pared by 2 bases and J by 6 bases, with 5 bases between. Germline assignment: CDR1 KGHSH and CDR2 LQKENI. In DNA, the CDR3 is TGTGCCAGCTCACCAGAGCGCGAGCAGTACTTC. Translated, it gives CASSPEREQYF.

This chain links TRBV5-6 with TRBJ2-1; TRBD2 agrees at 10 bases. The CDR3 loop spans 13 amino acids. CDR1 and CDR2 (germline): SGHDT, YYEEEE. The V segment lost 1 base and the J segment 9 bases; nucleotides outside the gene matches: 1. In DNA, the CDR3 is TGTGCCAGCAGCTTGTTAGCGGGAGGTGAGCAGTTCTTC. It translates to CASSLLAGGEQFF.

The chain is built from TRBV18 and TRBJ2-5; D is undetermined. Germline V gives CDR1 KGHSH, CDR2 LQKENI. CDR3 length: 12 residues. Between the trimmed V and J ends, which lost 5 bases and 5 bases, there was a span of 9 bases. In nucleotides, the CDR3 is TGTGCCAGCTCAACCCAAACGGAGACCCAGTACTTC. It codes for CASSTQTETQYF. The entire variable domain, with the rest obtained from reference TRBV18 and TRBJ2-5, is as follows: NAGVMQNPRHLVRRRGQEARLRCSPMKGHSHVYWYRQLPEEGLKFMVYLQKENIIDESGMPKERFSAEFPKEGPSILRIQQVVRGDSAAYFCASSTQTETQYFGPGTRLLVL.

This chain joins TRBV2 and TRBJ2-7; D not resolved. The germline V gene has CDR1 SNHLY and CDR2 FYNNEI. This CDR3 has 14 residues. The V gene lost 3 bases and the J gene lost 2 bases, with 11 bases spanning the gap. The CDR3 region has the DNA TGTGCCAGCAGTGATCGGCGAATAACCTACGAGCAGTACTTC. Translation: CASSDRRITYEQYF.

Here the CDR3 DNA reads TGCAGTGCTCGCCCCATCCAAGAGACCCAGTACTTC. It translates to CSARPIQETQYF. The chain has TRBV20-1 and TRBJ2-5, with D unresolved. CDR3 length equals 12 residues. CDR1 and CDR2 from the germline V gene are DFQATT and SNEGSKA (reference sequence). V shed 5 bases and J shed 1 base, with 8 bases lying between them.

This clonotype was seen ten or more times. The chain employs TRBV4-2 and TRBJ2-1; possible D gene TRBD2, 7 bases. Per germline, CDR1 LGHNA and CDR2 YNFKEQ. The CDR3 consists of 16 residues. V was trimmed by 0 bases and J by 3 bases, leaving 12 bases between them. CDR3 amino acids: CASSQDRGGVYNEQFF. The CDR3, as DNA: TGTGCCAGCAGCCAAGATAGGGGGGGGGTCTACAATGAGCAGTTCTTC.

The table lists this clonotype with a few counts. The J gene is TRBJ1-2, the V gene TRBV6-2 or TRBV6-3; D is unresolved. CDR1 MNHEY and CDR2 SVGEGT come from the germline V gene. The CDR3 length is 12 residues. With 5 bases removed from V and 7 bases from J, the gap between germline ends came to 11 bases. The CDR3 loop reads CASSRDLGGYTF. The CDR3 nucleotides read TGTGCCAGCAGTAGGGATCTTGGTGGCTACACCTTC.

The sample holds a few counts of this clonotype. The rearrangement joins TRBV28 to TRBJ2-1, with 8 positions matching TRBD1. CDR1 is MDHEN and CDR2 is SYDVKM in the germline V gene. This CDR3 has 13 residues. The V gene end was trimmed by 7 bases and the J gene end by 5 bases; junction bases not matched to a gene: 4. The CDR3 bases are TGTGCCAGCACCAGGGGGCAGGACAATGAGCAGTTCTTC. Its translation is CASTRGQDNEQFF.

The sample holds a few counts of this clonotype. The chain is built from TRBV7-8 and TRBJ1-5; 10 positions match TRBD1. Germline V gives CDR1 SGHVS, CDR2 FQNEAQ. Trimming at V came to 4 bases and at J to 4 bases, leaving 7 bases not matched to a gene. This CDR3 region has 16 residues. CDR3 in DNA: TGTGCCAGCAGCTCATTGGGACAGGGGTTAAATCAGCCCCAGCATTTT. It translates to CASSSLGQGLNQPQHF.

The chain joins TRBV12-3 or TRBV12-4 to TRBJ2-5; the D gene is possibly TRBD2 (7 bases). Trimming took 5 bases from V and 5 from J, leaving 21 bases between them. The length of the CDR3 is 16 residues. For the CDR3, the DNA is TGTGCCAGCAGTCCCCGCGGGGCGGGGGCTAGGGAGACCCAGTACTTC. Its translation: CASSPRGAGARETQYF.

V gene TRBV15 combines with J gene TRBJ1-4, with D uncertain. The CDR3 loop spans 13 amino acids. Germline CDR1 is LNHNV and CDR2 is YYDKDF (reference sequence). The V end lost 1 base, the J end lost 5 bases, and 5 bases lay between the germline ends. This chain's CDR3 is CATSRVPNEKLFF. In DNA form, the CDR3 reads TGTGCCACCAGCAGAGTTCCCAATGAAAAACTGTTTTTT.

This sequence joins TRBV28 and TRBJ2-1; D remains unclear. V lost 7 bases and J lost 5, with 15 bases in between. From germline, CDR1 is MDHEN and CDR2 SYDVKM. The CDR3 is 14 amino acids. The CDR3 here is CASNRAFLHNEQFF. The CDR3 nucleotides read TGTGCCAGCAATCGGGCATTCCTGCACAATGAGCAGTTCTTC.

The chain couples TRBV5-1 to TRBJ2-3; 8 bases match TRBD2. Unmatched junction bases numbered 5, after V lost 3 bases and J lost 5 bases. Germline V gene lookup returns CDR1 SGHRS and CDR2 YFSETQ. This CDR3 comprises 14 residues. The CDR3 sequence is CASSSSGTRDTQYF. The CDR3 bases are TGCGCCAGCAGCTCCTCCGGGACTAGAGATACGCAGTATTTT. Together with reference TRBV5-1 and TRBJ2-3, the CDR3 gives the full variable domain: KAGVTQTPRYLIKTRGQQVTLSCSPISGHRSVSWYQQTPGQGLQFLFEYFSETQRNKGNFPGRFSGRQFSNSRSEMNVSTLELGDSALYLCASSSSGTRDTQYFGPGTRLTVL.

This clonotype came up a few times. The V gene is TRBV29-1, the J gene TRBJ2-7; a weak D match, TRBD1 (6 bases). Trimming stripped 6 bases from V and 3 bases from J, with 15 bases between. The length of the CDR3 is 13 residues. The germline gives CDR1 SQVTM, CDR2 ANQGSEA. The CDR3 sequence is CSVRQESFYEQYV. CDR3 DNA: TGCAGCGTAAGACAGGAGAGCTTCTACGAGCAGTACGTC.

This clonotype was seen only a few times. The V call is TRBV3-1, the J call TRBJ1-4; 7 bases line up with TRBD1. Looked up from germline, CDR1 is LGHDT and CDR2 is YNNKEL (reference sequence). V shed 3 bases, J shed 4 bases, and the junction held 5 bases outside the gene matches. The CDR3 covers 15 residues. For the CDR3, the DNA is TGTGCCAGCAGCCACGGGACAGAACTTAATGAAAAACTGTTTTTT. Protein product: CASSHGTELNEKLFF.

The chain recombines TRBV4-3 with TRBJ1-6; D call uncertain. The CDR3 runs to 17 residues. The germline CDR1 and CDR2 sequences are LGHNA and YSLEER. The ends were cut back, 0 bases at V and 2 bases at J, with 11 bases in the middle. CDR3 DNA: TGCGCCAGCAGCCAAGAATTTAGGGATCCCTATAATTCACCCCTCCACTTT. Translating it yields CASSQEFRDPYNSPLHF.

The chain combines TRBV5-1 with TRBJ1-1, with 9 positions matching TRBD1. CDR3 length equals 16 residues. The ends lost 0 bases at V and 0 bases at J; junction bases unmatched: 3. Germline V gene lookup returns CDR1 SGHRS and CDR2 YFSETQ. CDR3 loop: CASSLVGQGLNTEAFF. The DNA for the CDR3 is TGCGCCAGCAGCTTGGTCGGACAGGGGTTGAACACTGAAGCTTTCTTT. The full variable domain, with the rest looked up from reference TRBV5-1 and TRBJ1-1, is KAGVTQTPRYLIKTRGQQVTLSCSPISGHRSVSWYQQTPGQGLQFLFEYFSETQRNKGNFPGRFSGRQFSNSRSEMNVSTLELGDSALYLCASSLVGQGLNTEAFFGQGTRLTVV.

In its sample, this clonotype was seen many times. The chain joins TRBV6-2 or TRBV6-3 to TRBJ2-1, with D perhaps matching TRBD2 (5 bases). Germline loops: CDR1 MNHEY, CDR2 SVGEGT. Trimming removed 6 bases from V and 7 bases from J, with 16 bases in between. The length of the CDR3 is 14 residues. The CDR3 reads CASRDSKVGNEQFF. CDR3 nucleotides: TGTGCCAGCAGGGACTCTAAGGTAGGGAATGAGCAGTTCTTC.

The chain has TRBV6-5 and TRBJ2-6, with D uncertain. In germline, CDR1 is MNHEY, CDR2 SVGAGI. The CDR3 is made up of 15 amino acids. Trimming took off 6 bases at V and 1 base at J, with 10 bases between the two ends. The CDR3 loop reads CASRRLGSGANVLTF. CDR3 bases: TGTGCCAGCAGGAGACTGGGGTCTGGGGCCAACGTCCTGACTTTC.

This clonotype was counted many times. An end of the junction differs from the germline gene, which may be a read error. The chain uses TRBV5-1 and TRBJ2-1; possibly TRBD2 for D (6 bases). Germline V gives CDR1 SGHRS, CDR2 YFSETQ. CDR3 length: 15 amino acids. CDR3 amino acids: CASSLGAGKSPALSF. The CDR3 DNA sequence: TGCGCCAGCAGCTTGGGCGCGGGAAAATCCCCAGCCCTAAGCTTC.

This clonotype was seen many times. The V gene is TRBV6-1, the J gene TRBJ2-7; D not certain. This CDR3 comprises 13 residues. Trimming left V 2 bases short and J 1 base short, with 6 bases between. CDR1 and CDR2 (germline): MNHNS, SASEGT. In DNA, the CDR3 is TGTGCCAGCAGTGAACTGGGTTCCTACGAGCAGTACTTC. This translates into CASSELGSYEQYF.

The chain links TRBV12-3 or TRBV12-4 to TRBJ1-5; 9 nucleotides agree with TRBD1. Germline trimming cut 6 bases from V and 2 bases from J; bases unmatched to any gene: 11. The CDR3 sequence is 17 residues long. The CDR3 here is CASSLRATGGRNQPQHF. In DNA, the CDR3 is TGTGCCAGCAGCTTAAGGGCCACAGGGGGCCGCAATCAGCCCCAGCATTTT.

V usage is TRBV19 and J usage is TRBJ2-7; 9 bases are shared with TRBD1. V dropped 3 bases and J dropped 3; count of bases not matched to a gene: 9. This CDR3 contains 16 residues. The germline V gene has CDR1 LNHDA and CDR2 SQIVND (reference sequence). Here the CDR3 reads CASSILGGQGLYEQYF. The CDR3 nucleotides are TGTGCCAGTAGTATTCTCGGTGGACAGGGGCTCTACGAGCAGTACTTC.

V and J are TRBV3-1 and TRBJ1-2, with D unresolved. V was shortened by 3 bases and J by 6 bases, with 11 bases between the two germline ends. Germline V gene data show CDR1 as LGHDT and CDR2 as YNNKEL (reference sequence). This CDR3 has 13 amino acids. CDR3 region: CASSQRGLNGYTF. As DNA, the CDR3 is TGTGCCAGCAGCCAGAGAGGCCTCAATGGCTACACCTTC. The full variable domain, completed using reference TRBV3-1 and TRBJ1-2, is DTAVSQTPKYLVTQMGNDKSIKCEQNLGHDTMYWYKQDSKKFLKIMFSYNNKELIINETVPNRFSPKSPDKAHLNLHINSLELGDSAVYFCASSQRGLNGYTFGSGTRLTVV.

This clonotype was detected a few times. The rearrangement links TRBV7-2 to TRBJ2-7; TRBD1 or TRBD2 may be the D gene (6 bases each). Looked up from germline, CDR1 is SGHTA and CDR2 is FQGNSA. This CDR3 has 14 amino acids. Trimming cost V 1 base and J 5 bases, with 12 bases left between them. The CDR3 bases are TGTGCCAGCAGCTTAGAGGGGGGTCCCGACGAGCAGTACGTC. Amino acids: CASSLEGGPDEQYV.